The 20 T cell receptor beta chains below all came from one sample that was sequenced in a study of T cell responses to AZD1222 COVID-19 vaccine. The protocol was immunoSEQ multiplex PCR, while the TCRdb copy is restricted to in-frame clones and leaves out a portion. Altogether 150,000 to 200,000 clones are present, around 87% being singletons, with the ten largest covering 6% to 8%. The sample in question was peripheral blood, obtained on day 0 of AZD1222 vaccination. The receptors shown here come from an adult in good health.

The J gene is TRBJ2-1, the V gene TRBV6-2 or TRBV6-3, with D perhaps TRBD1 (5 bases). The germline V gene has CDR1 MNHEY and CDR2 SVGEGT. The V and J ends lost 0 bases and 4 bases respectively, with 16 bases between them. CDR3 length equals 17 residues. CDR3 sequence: CASSYSVRAQSYNEQFF. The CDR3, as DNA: TGTGCCAGCAGTTACTCTGTCAGGGCGCAATCTTACAATGAGCAGTTCTTC.

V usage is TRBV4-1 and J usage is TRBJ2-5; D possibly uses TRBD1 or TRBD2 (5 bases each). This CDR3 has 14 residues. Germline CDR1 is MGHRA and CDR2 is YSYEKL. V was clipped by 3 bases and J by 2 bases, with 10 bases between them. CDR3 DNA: TGCGCCAGCAGCCAGGGACCATCACAAGAGACCCAGTACTTC. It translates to CASSQGPSQETQYF.

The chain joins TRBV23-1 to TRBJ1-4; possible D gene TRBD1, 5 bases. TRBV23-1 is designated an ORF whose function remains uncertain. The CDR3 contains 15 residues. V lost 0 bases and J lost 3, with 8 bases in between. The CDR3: CASSQSVRANEKLFF. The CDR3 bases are TGCGCCAGCAGTCAATCAGTCAGGGCTAATGAAAAACTGTTTTTT.

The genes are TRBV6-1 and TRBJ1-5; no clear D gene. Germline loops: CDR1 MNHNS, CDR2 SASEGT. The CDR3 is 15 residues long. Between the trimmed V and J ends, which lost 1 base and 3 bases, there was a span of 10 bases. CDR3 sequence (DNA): TGTGCCAGCAGTGAAGGTTTGGGATACAATCAGCCCCAGCATTTT. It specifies CASSEGLGYNQPQHF.

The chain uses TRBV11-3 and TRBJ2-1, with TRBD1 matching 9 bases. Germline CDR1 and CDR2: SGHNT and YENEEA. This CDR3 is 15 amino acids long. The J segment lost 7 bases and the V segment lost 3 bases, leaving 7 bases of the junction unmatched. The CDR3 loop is CASSFSGQGGNEQFF. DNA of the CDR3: TGTGCCAGCAGCTTTTCGGGACAGGGTGGGAATGAGCAGTTCTTC.

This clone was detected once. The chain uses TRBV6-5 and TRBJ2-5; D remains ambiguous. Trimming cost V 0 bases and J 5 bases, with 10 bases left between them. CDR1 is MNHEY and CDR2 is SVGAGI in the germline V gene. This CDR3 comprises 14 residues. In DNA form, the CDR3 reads TGTGCCAGCAGTTACTCGTACCCTCGGGAGACCCAGTACTTC. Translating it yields CASSYSYPRETQYF.

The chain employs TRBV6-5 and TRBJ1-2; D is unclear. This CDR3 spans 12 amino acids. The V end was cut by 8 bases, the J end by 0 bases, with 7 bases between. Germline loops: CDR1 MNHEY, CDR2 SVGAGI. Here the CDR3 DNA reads TGTGCCAGCCTGAGGACTAACTATGGCTACACCTTC. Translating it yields CASLRTNYGYTF.

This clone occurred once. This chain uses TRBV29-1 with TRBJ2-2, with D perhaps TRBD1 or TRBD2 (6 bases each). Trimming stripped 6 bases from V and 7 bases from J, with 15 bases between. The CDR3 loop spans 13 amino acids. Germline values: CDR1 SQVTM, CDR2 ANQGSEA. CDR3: CSVAGGAYGELFF. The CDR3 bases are TGCAGCGTCGCCGGGGGCGCGTACGGGGAGCTGTTTTTT.

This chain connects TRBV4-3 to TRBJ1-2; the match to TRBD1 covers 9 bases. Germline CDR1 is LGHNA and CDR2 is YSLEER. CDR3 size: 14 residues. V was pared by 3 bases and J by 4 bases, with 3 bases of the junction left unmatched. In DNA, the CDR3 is TGCGCCAGCAGCCAGTTGACAGGGGGCTATGGCTACACCTTC. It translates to CASSQLTGGYGYTF.

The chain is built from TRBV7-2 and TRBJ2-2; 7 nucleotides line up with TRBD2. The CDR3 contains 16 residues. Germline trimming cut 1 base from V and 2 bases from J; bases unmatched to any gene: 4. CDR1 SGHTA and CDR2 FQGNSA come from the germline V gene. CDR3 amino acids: CASSLVGGGNTGELFF. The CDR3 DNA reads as TGTGCCAGCAGCTTAGTCGGCGGGGGAAACACCGGGGAGCTGTTTTTT.

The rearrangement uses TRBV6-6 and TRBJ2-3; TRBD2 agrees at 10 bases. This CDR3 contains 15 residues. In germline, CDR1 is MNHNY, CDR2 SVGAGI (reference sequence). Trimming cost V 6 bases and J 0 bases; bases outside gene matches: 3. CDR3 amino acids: CASRPLAGSTDTQYF. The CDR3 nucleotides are TGTGCCAGCAGACCACTAGCGGGGAGCACAGATACGCAGTATTTT.

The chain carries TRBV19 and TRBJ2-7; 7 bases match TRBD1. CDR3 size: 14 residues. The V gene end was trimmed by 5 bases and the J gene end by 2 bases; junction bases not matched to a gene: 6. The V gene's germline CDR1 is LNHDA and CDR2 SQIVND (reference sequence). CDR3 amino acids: CASSLRQGTYEQYF. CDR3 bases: TGTGCCAGTAGTCTCCGACAGGGAACCTACGAGCAGTACTTC.

CDR3 DNA sequence: TGTGCCAGCAGCTTAGTCGGACAGGGTCTAGCTAGCAATCAGCCCCAGCATTTT. Protein: CASSLVGQGLASNQPQHF. The chain combines TRBV7-9 with TRBJ1-5; 8 bases line up with TRBD1. The CDR3 runs 18 residues. V lost 1 base and J lost 0; bases outside the gene matches: 8. The germline V gene encodes CDR1 SEHNR and CDR2 FQNEAQ (reference sequence).

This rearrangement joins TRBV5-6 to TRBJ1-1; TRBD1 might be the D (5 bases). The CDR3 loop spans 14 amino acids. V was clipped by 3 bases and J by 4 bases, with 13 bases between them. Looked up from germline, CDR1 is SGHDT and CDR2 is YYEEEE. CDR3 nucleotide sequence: TGTGCCAGCAGCTCTCAGGGAGGGCCCACTGAAGCTTTCTTT. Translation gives CASSSQGGPTEAFF.

CDR3 nucleotides: TGTGCCAGTAGTATTCGCGGGGGCCAAGATCAGCCCCAGCATTTT. This codes for CASSIRGGQDQPQHF. The chain recombines TRBV19 with TRBJ1-5; a weak D match, TRBD1 (6 bases). V was shortened by 3 bases and J by 5 bases, with 14 bases between the two germline ends. CDR1 is LNHDA and CDR2 is SQIVND in the germline V gene (reference sequence). The CDR3 sequence is 15 residues long.

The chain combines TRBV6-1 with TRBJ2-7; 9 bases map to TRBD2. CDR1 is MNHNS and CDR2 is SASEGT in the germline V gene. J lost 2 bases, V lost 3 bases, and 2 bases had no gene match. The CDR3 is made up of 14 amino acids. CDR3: CASSEGGGAYEQYF. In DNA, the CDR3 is TGTGCCAGCAGTGAGGGCGGGGGGGCCTACGAGCAGTACTTC.

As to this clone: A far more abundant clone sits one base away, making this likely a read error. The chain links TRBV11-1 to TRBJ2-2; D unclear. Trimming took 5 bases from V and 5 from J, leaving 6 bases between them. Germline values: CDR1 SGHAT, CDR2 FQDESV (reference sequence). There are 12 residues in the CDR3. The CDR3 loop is CASSPQTGELFF. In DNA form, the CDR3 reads TGTGCCAGCAGCCCTCAGACCGGGGAGCTGTTTTTT.

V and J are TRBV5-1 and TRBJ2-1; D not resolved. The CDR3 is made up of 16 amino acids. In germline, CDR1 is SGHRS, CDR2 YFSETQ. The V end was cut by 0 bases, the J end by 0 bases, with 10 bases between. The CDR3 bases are TGCGCCAGCAGCTTGGTTGGTGATCTCTCCTACAATGAGCAGTTCTTC. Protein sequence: CASSLVGDLSYNEQFF.

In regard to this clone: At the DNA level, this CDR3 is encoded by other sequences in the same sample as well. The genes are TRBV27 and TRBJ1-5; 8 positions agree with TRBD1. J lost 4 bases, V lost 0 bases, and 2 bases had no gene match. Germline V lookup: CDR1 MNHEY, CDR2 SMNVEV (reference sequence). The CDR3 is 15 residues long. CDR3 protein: CASSLSTGVNQPQHF. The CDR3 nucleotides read TGTGCCAGCAGTTTATCGACAGGGGTTAATCAGCCCCAGCATTTT.

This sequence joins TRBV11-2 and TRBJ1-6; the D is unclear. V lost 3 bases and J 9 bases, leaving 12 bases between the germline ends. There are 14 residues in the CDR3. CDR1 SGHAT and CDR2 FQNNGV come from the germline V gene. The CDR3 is CASSLLQVASPLHF. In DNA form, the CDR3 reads TGTGCCAGCAGCTTGCTGCAGGTTGCTTCACCCCTCCACTTT.